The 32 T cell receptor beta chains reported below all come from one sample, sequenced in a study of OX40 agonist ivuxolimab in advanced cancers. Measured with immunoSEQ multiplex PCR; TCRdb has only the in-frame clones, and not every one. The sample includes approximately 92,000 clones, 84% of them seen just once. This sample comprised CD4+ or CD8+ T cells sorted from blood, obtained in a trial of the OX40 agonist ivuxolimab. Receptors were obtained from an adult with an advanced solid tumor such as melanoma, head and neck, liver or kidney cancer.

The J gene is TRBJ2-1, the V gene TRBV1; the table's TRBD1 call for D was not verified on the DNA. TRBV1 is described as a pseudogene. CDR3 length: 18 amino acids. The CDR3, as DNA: TGCACCAGCAGCCAAGAATGGACCATGGGACAGGGGGACAATGAGCAGTTCTTC. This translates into CTSSQEWTMGQGDNEQFF.

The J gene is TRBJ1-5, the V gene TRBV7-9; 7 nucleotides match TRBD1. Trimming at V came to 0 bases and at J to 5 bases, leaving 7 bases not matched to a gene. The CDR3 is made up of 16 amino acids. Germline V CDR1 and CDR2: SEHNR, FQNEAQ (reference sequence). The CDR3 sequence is CASSLAMTGRDQPQHF. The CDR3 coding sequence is TGTGCCAGCAGCTTAGCGATGACAGGGAGGGATCAGCCCCAGCATTTT.

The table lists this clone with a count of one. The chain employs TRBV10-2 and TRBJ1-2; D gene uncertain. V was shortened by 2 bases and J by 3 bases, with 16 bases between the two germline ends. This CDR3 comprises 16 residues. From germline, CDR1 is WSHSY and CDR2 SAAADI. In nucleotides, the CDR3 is TGCGCCAGCAGTGAGCACAGACCCCCCCTCTACTATGGCTACACCTTC. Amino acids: CASSEHRPPLYYGYTF.

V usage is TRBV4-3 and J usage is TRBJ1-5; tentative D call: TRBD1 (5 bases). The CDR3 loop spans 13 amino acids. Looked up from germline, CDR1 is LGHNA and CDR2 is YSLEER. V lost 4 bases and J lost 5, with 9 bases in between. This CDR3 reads CASSRGDDQPQHF. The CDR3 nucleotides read TGCGCCAGCAGCCGGGGGGACGATCAGCCCCAGCATTTT.

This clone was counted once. The CDR3 reads CASSLPEDTQYF. The CDR3, as DNA: TGCGCCAGCAGCTTGCCAGAAGATACGCAGTATTTT. The J gene is TRBJ2-3, the V gene TRBV5-1; D is uncertain. CDR3 length equals 12 residues. The germline V gene encodes CDR1 SGHRS and CDR2 YFSETQ. V lost 1 base to trimming and J lost 5 bases, with 5 bases between them.

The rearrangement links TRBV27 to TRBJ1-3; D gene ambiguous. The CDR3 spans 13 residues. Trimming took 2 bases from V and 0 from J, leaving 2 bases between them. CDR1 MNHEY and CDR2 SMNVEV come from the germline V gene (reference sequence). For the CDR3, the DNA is TGTGCCAGCAGTTTAGACTCTGGAAACACCATATATTTT. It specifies CASSLDSGNTIYF.

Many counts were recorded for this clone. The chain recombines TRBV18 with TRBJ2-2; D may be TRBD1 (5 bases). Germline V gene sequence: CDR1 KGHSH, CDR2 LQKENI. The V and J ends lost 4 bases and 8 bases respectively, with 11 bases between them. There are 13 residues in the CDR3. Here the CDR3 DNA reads TGTGCCAGCTCACAAGACAGTGCGGGGGAGCTGTTTTTT. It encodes CASSQDSAGELFF.

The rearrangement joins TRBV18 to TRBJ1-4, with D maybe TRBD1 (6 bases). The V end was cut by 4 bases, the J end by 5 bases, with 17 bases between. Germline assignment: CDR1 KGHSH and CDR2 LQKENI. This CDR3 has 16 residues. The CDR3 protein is CASSQRTDIRNEKLFF. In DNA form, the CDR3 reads TGTGCCAGCTCACAAAGGACAGATATCCGGAATGAAAAACTGTTTTTT.

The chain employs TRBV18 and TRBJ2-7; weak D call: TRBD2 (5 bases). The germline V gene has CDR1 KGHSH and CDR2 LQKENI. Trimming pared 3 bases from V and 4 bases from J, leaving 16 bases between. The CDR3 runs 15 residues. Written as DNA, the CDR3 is TGTGCCAGCTCACCGAGGGTGGGTCAAAGTTACGAGCAGTACTTC. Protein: CASSPRVGQSYEQYF.

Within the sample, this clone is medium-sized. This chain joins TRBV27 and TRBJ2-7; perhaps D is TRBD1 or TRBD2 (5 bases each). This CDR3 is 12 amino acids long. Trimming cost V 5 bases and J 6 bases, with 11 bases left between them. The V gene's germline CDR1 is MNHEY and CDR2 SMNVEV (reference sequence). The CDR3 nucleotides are TGTGCCAGCAGTATCGGGGACGGCGAGCAGTACTTC. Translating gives CASSIGDGEQYF.

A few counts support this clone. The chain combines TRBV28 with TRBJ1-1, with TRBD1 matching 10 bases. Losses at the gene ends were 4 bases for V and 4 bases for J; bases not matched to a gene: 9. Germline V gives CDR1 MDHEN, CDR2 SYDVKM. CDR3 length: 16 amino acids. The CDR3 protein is CASSYRDRGMATEAFF. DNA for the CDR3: TGTGCCAGCAGTTACCGGGACAGGGGTATGGCCACTGAAGCTTTCTTT.

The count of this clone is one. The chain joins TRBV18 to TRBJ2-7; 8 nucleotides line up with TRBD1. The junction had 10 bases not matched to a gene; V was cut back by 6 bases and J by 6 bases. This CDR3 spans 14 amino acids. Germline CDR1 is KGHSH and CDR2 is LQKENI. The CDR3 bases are TGTGCCAGCTCCCGTGACAGGGGCGAGCGCGAGCAGTACTTC. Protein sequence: CASSRDRGEREQYF.

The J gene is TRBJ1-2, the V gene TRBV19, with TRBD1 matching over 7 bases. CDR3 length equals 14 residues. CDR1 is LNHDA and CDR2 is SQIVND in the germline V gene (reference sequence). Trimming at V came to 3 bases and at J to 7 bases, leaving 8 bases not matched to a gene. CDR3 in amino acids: CASSIHDRDSGYTF. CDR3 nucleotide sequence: TGTGCCAGTAGTATCCACGACAGGGATAGTGGCTACACCTTC. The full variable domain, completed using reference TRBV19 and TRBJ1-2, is DGGITQSPKYLFRKEGQNVTLSCEQNLNHDAMYWYRQDPGQGLRLIYYSQIVNDFQKGDIAEGYSVSREKKESFPLTVTSAQKNPTAFYLCASSIHDRDSGYTFGSGTRLTVV.

CDR3 nucleotide sequence: TGTGCCAGCAGCTTAGAGGGTCAAATGAACACTGAAGCTTTCTTT. Translating gives CASSLEGQMNTEAFF. This chain uses TRBV11-2 with TRBJ1-1; D not certain. The germline V and J ends were trimmed by 0 bases and 0 bases, with 8 bases remaining between them. The CDR3 loop spans 15 amino acids. Germline loops: CDR1 SGHAT, CDR2 FQNNGV.

The CDR3 sequence is CASSSDRAGGTEAFF. Here the CDR3 DNA reads TGCGCCAGCAGCTCCGACAGGGCTGGCGGCACTGAAGCTTTCTTT. V and J are TRBV5-1 and TRBJ1-1; 7 nucleotides line up with TRBD1. Per the germline V gene, CDR1 is SGHRS and CDR2 is YFSETQ. V shed 3 bases, J shed 4 bases, and the junction held 9 bases outside the gene matches. CDR3 length equals 15 residues.

The CDR3, as DNA: TGTGCCAGCAGCTTAGTACAGGGGTCGGCTGAAGCTTTCTTT. Translation: CASSLVQGSAEAFF. The V and J genes are TRBV11-2 and TRBJ1-1; 7 bases are shared with TRBD1. V was pared by 1 base and J by 6 bases, with 5 bases of the junction left unmatched. The CDR3 sequence is 14 residues long. In germline, CDR1 is SGHAT, CDR2 FQNNGV.

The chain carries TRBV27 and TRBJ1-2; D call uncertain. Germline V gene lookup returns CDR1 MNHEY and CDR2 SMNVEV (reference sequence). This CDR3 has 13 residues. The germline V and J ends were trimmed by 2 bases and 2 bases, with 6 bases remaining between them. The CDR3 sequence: CASSLTENYGYTF. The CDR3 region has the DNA TGTGCCAGCAGTTTAACAGAAAACTATGGCTACACCTTC.

The CDR3 DNA reads as TGTGCCAGCAGTTTCTGGGGGGACAATCAGCCCCAGCATTTT. It is translated as CASSFWGDNQPQHF. The gene calls are TRBV27 and TRBJ1-5; perhaps TRBD1 as D (5 bases). The length of the CDR3 is 14 residues. Germline CDR1 and CDR2: MNHEY and SMNVEV (reference sequence). V lost 3 bases and J 3 bases, leaving 9 bases between the germline ends.

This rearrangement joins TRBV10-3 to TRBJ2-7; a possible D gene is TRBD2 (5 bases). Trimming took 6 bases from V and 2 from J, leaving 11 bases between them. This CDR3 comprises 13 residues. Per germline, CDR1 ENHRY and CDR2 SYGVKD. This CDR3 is CAIRDCETYEQYF. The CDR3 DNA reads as TGTGCCATCAGGGACTGTGAGACCTACGAGCAGTACTTC.

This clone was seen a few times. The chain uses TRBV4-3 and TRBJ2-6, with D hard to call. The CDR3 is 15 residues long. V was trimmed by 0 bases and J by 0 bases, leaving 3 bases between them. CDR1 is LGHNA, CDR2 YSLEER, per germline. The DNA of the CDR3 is TGCGCCAGCAGCCAAGATGCCTCTGGGGCCAACGTCCTGACTTTC. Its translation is CASSQDASGANVLTF.

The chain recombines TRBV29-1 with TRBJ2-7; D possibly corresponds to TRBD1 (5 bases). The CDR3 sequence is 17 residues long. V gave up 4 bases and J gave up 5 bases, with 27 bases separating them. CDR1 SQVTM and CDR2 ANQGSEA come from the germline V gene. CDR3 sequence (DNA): TGCAGCGTTGTTGCCTCTCGGCGCAGGGCAGTACTTGACGAGCAGTACTTC. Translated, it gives CSVVASRRRAVLDEQYF.

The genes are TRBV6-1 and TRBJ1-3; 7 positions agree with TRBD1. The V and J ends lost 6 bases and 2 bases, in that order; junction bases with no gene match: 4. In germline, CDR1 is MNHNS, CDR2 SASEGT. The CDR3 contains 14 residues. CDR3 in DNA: TGTGCCAGCAGAGTTACAGGGGCTGGAAACACCATATATTTT. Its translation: CASRVTGAGNTIYF.

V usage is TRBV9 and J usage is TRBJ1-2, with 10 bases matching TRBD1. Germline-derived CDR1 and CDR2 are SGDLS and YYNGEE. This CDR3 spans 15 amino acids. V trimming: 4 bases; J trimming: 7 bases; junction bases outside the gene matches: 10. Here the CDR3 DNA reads TGTGCCAGCAGCAACTCCGGGACAGGGGCGGGTGGCTACACCTTC. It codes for CASSNSGTGAGGYTF.

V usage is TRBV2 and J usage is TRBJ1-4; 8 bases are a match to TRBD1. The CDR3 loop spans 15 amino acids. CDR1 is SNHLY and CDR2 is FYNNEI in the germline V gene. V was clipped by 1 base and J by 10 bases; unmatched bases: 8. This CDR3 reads CASSEEDRAQGKLFF. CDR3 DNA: TGTGCCAGCAGTGAAGAGGACAGGGCCCAAGGAAAACTGTTTTTT. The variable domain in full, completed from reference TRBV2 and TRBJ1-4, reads EPEVTQTPSHQVTQMGQEVILRCVPISNHLYFYWYRQILGQKVEFLVSFYNNEISEKSEIFDDQFSVERPDGSNFTLKIRSTKLEDSAMYFCASSEEDRAQGKLFFGSGTQLSVL.

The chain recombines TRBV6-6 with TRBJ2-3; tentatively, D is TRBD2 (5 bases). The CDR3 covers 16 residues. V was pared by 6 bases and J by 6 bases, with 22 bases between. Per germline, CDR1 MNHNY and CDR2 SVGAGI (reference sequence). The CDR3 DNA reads TGTGCCAGCAGCCAACCCCGGACTGCTAGTCTGGATACGCAGTATTTT. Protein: CASSQPRTASLDTQYF.

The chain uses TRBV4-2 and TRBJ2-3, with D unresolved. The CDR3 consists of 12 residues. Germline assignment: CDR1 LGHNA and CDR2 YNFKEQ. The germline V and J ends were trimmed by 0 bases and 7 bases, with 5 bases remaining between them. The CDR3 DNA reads TGTGCCAGCAGCCAAGACTGGAATACGCAGTATTTT. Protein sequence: CASSQDWNTQYF.

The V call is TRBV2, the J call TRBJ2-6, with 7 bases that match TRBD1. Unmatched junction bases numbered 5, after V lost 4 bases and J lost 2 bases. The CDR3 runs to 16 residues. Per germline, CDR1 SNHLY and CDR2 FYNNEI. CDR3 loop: CASSAHDRAGANVLTF. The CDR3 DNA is TGTGCCAGCAGTGCCCACGACAGGGCTGGGGCCAACGTCCTGACTTTC.

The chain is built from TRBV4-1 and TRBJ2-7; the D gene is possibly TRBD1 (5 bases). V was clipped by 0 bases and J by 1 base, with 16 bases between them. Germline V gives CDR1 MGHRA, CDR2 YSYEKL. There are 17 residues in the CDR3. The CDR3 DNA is TGCGCCAGCAGCCAAGAGTCTCAGGGTCACCTGTCCTACGAGCAGTACTTC. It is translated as CASSQESQGHLSYEQYF.

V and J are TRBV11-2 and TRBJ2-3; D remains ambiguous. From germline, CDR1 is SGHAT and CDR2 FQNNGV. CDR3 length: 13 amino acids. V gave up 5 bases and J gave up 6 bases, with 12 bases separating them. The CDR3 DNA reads TGTGCCAGCAGCACTCCTCACCTCGATACGCAGTATTTT. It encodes CASSTPHLDTQYF.

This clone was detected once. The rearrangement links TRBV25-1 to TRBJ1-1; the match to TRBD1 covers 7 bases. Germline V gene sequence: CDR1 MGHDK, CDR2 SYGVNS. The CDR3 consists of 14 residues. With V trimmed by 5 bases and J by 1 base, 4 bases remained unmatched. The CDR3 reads CASSYRDRNTEAFF. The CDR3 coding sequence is TGTGCCAGCAGTTACCGGGACAGGAACACTGAAGCTTTCTTT.

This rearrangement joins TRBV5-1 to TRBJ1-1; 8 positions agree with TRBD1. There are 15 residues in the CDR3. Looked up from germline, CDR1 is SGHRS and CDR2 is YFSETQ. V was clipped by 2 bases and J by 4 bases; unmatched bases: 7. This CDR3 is CASSFGPQGGTEAFF. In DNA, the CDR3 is TGCGCCAGCAGCTTTGGCCCACAGGGGGGCACTGAAGCTTTCTTT.

DNA of the CDR3: TGTGCCAGCAGTGAAGCGCTTCCAGGACTAGCGGGGTTGACCTACGAGCAGTACTTC. The encoded protein is CASSEALPGLAGLTYEQYF. This chain links TRBV6-1 with TRBJ2-7; 12 bases are shared with TRBD2. The CDR3 runs 19 residues. V was pared by 0 bases and J by 2 bases, with 11 bases of the junction left unmatched. CDR1 MNHNS and CDR2 SASEGT come from the germline V gene.